The 24 T cell receptor beta chains presented below share a single source sample, sequenced in a study of blood T cell repertoires in COVID-19. Data came from immunoSEQ multiplex PCR; TCRdb stores just in-frame clones and leaves some out. Here the sample spans 71,000 or so clones, more than 75% being singletons. The sample comprised peripheral blood. The receptors shown here come from a man aged 50 to 60 with active COVID-19.

The V and J genes are TRBV6-5 and TRBJ2-4; 8 nucleotides agree with TRBD1. CDR3 length: 14 amino acids. Trimming removed 6 bases from V and 5 bases from J; junction bases left unmatched: 6. Germline lookup yields CDR1 MNHEY and CDR2 SVGAGI. The CDR3 nucleotides read TGTGCCAGCAGAGGCAGGGGGCCCCAAAACATTCAGTACTTC. Its protein is CASRGRGPQNIQYF.

The sample holds one count of this clone. This chain connects TRBV2 to TRBJ2-2, with D possibly TRBD1 on 6 matching bases. CDR1 and CDR2 from the germline V gene are SNHLY and FYNNEI. With 7 bases removed from V and 4 bases from J, the gap between germline ends came to 13 bases. The CDR3 loop spans 14 amino acids. CDR3 in DNA: TGTGCCAGCACGGAACAGGGACGCACCGGGGAGCTGTTTTTT. Encoded protein: CASTEQGRTGELFF. The whole variable domain, remainder taken from reference TRBV2 and TRBJ2-2, is EPEVTQTPSHQVTQMGQEVILRCVPISNHLYFYWYRQILGQKVEFLVSFYNNEISEKSEIFDDQFSVERPDGSNFTLKIRSTKLEDSAMYFCASTEQGRTGELFFGEGSRLTVL.

This chain links TRBV6-2 or TRBV6-3 with TRBJ1-1; the D gene is possibly TRBD1 (6 bases). This CDR3 has 16 amino acids. Trimming took 2 bases from V and 4 from J, leaving 17 bases between them. The germline V gene has CDR1 MNHEY and CDR2 SVGEGT. The CDR3 nucleotides read TGTGCCAGCAGTTACCCCCACAGGGAAGGCGGCACTGAAGCTTTCTTT. As protein: CASSYPHREGGTEAFF.

J is TRBJ2-3 and V is TRBV7-3, with D maybe TRBD2 (6 bases). From germline, CDR1 is SGHTA and CDR2 FQGTGA. With 6 bases removed from V and 2 bases from J, the gap between germline ends came to 15 bases. The CDR3 extends over 15 amino acids. For the CDR3, the DNA is TGTGCCAGCAGGACAGCTCGGGGGAACACAGATACGCAGTATTTT. Protein product: CASRTARGNTDTQYF.

The chain recombines TRBV9 with TRBJ2-1; 8 nucleotides line up with TRBD2. The CDR3 contains 15 residues. Trimming took 4 bases from V and 3 from J; bases not matched to a gene: 6. Germline V gene sequence: CDR1 SGDLS, CDR2 YYNGEE. Here the CDR3 DNA reads TGTGCCAGCAGCCCCACTAGCGGAAACTACAATGAGCAGTTCTTC. It codes for CASSPTSGNYNEQFF.

J is TRBJ1-3 and V is TRBV30; D gene unclear. This CDR3 has 12 residues. Germline V lookup: CDR1 GTSNPN, CDR2 SVGIG (reference sequence). V lost 0 bases and J lost 5, with 5 bases in between. The CDR3 DNA sequence: TGTGCCTGGAGTGTATCAAGAAACACCATATATTTT. Its translation is CAWSVSRNTIYF.

About this clone: The junction differs from germline at one of its ends, possibly a read error. The chain has TRBV5-5 and TRBJ2-7; TRBD1 agrees at 8 bases. CDR1 and CDR2 from the germline V gene are SGHKS and YYEKEE (reference sequence). The CDR3 extends over 13 amino acids. The CDR3 bases are TGTGCCAGCAGCGGCAACGACAGGGGAAAATTGCACTTC. Protein: CASSGNDRGKLHF.

V is TRBV30 and J is TRBJ2-1; D unresolved. Germline V gives CDR1 GTSNPN, CDR2 SVGIG (reference sequence). The CDR3 totals 13 residues. The V end lost 0 bases, the J end lost 2 bases, and 5 bases lay between the germline ends. The CDR3 nucleotides are TGTGCCTGGAGTGTTAACACCTACAATGAGCAGTTCTTC. Protein sequence: CAWSVNTYNEQFF.

The chain recombines TRBV29-1 with TRBJ1-4; 7 bases are shared with TRBD1. The CDR3 extends over 15 amino acids. In germline, CDR1 is SQVTM, CDR2 ANQGSEA. J lost 0 bases, V lost 5 bases, and 6 bases had no gene match. Here the CDR3 reads CSVQTGRATNEKLFF. The CDR3 DNA reads TGCAGCGTTCAGACAGGGCGGGCAACTAATGAAAAACTGTTTTTT.

The V gene is TRBV5-1, the J gene TRBJ2-7; D is possibly TRBD1 (6 bases). Germline V gene lookup returns CDR1 SGHRS and CDR2 YFSETQ. The V gene lost 3 bases and the J gene lost 3 bases, with 10 bases spanning the gap. This CDR3 contains 13 residues. Here the CDR3 DNA reads TGCGCCAGCAGCTCCGGACAGAGCTACGAGCAGTACTTC. Translation: CASSSGQSYEQYF.

The J gene is TRBJ1-2, the V gene TRBV19; 7 nucleotides align to TRBD1. Germline lookup yields CDR1 LNHDA and CDR2 SQIVND (reference sequence). There are 15 residues in the CDR3. J lost 8 bases, V lost 3 bases, and 12 bases had no gene match. CDR3 nucleotides: TGTGCCAGTAGTATTATTACAGGGGCAACGGAGGGCTACACCTTC. Translating gives CASSIITGATEGYTF.

CDR3 residues: CASSLDRGDTQYF. The CDR3, as DNA: TGTGCCAGTTCTCTTGACAGGGGGGATACGCAGTATTTT. J is TRBJ2-3 and V is TRBV19, with TRBD1 matching over 9 bases. This CDR3 contains 13 residues. The V and J ends lost 8 bases and 6 bases, in that order; junction bases with no gene match: 6. Germline V CDR1 and CDR2: LNHDA, SQIVND (reference sequence).

The chain employs TRBV4-1 and TRBJ2-2, with 8 nucleotides matching TRBD2. Trimming removed 2 bases from V and 5 bases from J; junction bases left unmatched: 19. CDR3 length: 20 residues. Germline V gene data show CDR1 as MGHRA and CDR2 as YSYEKL. The CDR3 spells CASSQRLGRRGASGTGELFF. The CDR3 bases are TGCGCCAGCAGCCAACGCCTCGGTCGGCGGGGGGCATCGGGAACCGGGGAGCTGTTTTTT.

The chain employs TRBV7-3 and TRBJ2-1; tentative D call: TRBD1 (6 bases). The CDR3 covers 16 residues. CDR1 SGHTA and CDR2 FQGTGA come from the germline V gene. The V gene lost 5 bases and the J gene lost 0 bases, with 14 bases spanning the gap. The CDR3 DNA follows: TGTGCCAGCAGCGCACAAACAGGGATCTCCTACAATGAGCAGTTCTTC. It is translated as CASSAQTGISYNEQFF.

The rearrangement joins TRBV4-2 to TRBJ2-3, with TRBD2 identical over 9 bases. The CDR3 has 17 amino acids. The J segment lost 3 bases and the V segment lost 5 bases, leaving 12 bases of the junction unmatched. Germline CDR1 LGHNA, CDR2 YNFKEQ. The CDR3 region is CASSTGNSGGGTDTQYF. The CDR3 coding sequence is TGTGCCAGCAGCACGGGGAATAGCGGGGGTGGGACAGATACGCAGTATTTT.

V usage is TRBV4-3 and J usage is TRBJ1-3, with D uncertain. Trimming stripped 3 bases from V and 4 bases from J, with 13 bases between. This CDR3 is 15 amino acids long. Looked up from germline, CDR1 is LGHNA and CDR2 is YSLEER. Here the CDR3 reads CASSQNSGSGNTIYF. In DNA form, the CDR3 reads TGCGCCAGCAGCCAGAATTCGGGGTCGGGAAACACCATATATTTT.

This clone was seen only a few times. This chain connects TRBV7-8 to TRBJ2-3; 10 bases align to TRBD2. With 0 bases clipped from V and 1 base from J, the junction kept 7 bases outside the gene matches. This CDR3 has 18 residues. CDR1 and CDR2 from the germline V gene are SGHVS and FQNEAQ. The chain's CDR3 is CASSLALLAGVGTDTQYF. The CDR3 bases are TGTGCCAGCAGCTTAGCCCTTCTAGCGGGGGTGGGCACAGATACGCAGTATTTT. Combining the CDR3 with reference TRBV7-8 and TRBJ2-3 gives the whole variable domain GAGVSQSPRYKVAKRGQDVALRCDPISGHVSLFWYQQALGQGPEFLTYFQNEAQLDKSGLPSDRFFAERPEGSVSTLKIQRTQQEDSAVYLCASSLALLAGVGTDTQYFGPGTRLTVL.

The rearrangement uses TRBV6-1 and TRBJ2-1, with a possible D match to TRBD2 (6 bases). Germline assignment: CDR1 MNHNS and CDR2 SASEGT. This CDR3 is 16 amino acids long. Trimming pared 0 bases from V and 0 bases from J, leaving 9 bases between. Here the CDR3 reads CASSEAGRGSYNEQFF. The CDR3 region has the DNA TGTGCCAGCAGTGAAGCCGGGCGGGGCTCCTACAATGAGCAGTTCTTC.

The chain employs TRBV7-8 and TRBJ1-5, with no clear D. Germline V gene data show CDR1 as SGHVS and CDR2 as FQNEAQ. Trimming left V 5 bases short and J 5 bases short, with 10 bases between. The CDR3 extends over 13 amino acids. DNA of the CDR3: TGTGCCAGCAGCCGGGGTCGGGATCAGCCCCAGCATTTT. Translation: CASSRGRDQPQHF.

The chain uses TRBV6-2 or TRBV6-3 and TRBJ2-3; 7 positions agree with TRBD2. After removal of 2 bases from V and 4 bases from J, the junction contained 6 bases not matched to a gene. Germline V gene data show CDR1 as MNHEY and CDR2 as SVGEGT. The CDR3 spans 15 residues. The CDR3 DNA is TGTGCCAGCAGTTACGAGGCGGGGAGGGCAGATACGCAGTATTTT. This gives the protein CASSYEAGRADTQYF.

The chain joins TRBV27 to TRBJ2-1; D might be TRBD2 (5 bases). CDR3 length: 13 residues. Germline values: CDR1 MNHEY, CDR2 SMNVEV (reference sequence). V was pared by 4 bases and J by 4 bases, with 8 bases between. The DNA for the CDR3 is TGTGCCAGCAGTTCCGGGATGTACAATGAGCAGTTCTTC. It translates to CASSSGMYNEQFF.

This chain connects TRBV5-5 to TRBJ2-1, with D possibly matching TRBD2 (6 bases). This CDR3 contains 14 residues. Per the germline V gene, CDR1 is SGHKS and CDR2 is YYEKEE (reference sequence). Trimming stripped 7 bases from V and 6 bases from J, with 17 bases between. CDR3 DNA sequence: TGTGCCAGCTTTCGGACGGGAGTCGCCAATGAGCAGTTCTTC. This codes for CASFRTGVANEQFF.

CDR3 sequence: CASSLDRGGNSYEQYF. The CDR3 DNA reads as TGTGCCAGCAGCTTGGACAGGGGGGGCAACTCCTACGAGCAGTACTTC. The chain recombines TRBV5-4 with TRBJ2-7; a weak D match, TRBD1 (8 bases). The CDR3 totals 16 residues. The V end lost 0 bases, the J end lost 0 bases, and 13 bases lay between the germline ends. Germline lookup yields CDR1 SGHNT and CDR2 YYREEE (reference sequence).

The V and J genes are TRBV19 and TRBJ2-1, with TRBD1 identical over 8 bases. Germline CDR1 LNHDA, CDR2 SQIVND (reference sequence). Losses at the gene ends were 5 bases for V and 1 base for J; bases not matched to a gene: 7. The CDR3 length is 16 residues. In nucleotides, the CDR3 is TGTGCCAGTAGTCTCTCAGGGGGCGCGTCCTACAATGAGCAGTTCTTC. This codes for CASSLSGGASYNEQFF.